Given below is one T cell receptor beta chain in context. An end of the junction differs from the germline gene, which may be a read error. Germline DNA was also extracted, while the blood RNA originated from unsorted whole blood. This sample is drawn from a study of tumor-infiltrating lymphocytes in primary liver carcinoma. Study-wide background: All lesions had stage T1-T3 N0M0 and about 4 to 10 cm widths. Samples returned roughly 3.5 to 7.5 million productive TCRbeta reads each. Read depth did not differ significantly between tissue types.

Germline loops: CDR1 SGHAT, CDR2 FQNNGV. CDR3 length: 14 residues. A constant-region primer served to make TCR beta cDNA from roughly 540 ng total RNA. What produced the TCR beta libraries was three nested multiplex PCR rounds using slightly modified ARM-PCR. Use of TRBV1-TRBV30 forward primers with a C-beta reverse primer characterized the first two PCR rounds, which lasted roughly 9 cycles each. TCRdb fed the multiplex PCR reads into MiXCR, producing one record per CDR3 protein. The repertoire consists of 300,000 to 350,000 distinct CDR3 sequences, with approximately 65% occurring once and the leading ten covering 5.5% to 8%.

The receptor was isolated from a man aged 35-49 years with primary liver carcinoma and hepatitis B virus infection. The material sequenced was peripheral blood. This sequence joins TRBV11-2 and TRBJ2-7; a possible D gene is TRBD2 (6 bases). In DNA form, the CDR3 reads TGTGCCAGCAGCTTCCTCTATAGCGGTTACGAGCATTACTTC. As protein: CASSFLYSGYEHYF.